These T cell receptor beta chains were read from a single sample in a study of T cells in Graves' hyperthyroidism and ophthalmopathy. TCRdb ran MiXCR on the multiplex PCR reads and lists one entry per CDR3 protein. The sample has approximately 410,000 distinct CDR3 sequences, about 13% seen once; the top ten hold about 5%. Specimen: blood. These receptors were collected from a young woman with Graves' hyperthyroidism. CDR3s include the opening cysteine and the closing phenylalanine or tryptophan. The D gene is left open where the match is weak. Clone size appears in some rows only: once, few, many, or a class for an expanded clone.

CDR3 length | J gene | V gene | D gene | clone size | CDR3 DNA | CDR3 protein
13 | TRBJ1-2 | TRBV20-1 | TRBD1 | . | TGCAGTGCTAAAACAGGGGGCGACTATGGCTACACCTTC | CSAKTGGDYGYTF
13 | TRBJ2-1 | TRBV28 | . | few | TGTGCCAGCAGTCCCTCTTTTAGGGATGAGCAGTTCTTC | CASSPSFRDEQFF
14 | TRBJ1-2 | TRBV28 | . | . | TGTGCCGGCAGTTTAAGTTTGACAGATACTGGCTACACCTTC | CAGSLSLTDTGYTF
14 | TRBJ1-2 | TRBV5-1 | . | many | TGCGCCAGCAGCTTGGGCAGGGATAACTATGGCTACACCTTC | CASSLGRDNYGYTF
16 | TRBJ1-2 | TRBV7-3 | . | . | TGTGCCAGCAGCTTAGGATCCGGGTTTATTAACCATGGCTACACCTTC | CASSLGSGFINHGYTF
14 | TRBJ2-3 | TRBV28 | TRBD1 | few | TGTGCCAGCAGTTATACAGGGGGCGCAGATACGCAGTATTTT | CASSYTGGADTQYF
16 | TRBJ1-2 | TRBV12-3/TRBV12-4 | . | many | TGTGCCAGCAGTTCCCCACTCGTAGGGGGGGTATATGGCTACACCTTC | CASSSPLVGGVYGYTF
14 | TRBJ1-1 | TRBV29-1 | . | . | TGCAGCGTTGCGCCGGGGAGGGGTAACACTGAAGCTTTCTTT | CSVAPGRGNTEAFF
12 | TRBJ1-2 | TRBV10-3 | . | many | TGTGCCATCAGTGGACTCAACTATGGCTACACCTTC | CAISGLNYGYTF
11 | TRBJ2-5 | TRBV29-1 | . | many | TGCAGCGTTGAAGTAGAGAGGACCCAGTACTTC | CSVEVERTQYF
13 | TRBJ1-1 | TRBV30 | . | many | TGTGCCTGGAGTGCCAGGGCCGACACTGAAGCTTTCTTT | CAWSARADTEAFF
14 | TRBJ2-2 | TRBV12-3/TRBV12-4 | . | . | TGTGCCAGCAGTTTCACTCAGGGATCCGGGGAGCTGCTTTTT | CASSFTQGSGELLF
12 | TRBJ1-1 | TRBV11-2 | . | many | TGTGCCAGCAGCTTCCCAAACACTGAAGCTTTCTTT | CASSFPNTEAFF
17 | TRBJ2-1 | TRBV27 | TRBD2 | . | TGTGCCAGCAGTATGGGACTAGCGGGGAGCTCCTACAATGAGCAGTTCTTC | CASSMGLAGSSYNEQFF
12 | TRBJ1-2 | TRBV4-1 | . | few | TGCGCCAGCAGCCAAGACCTGCATGGCTACACCTTC | CASSQDLHGYTF
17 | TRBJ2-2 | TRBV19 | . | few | TGTGCCAGTAGTATCGGGCTAACGGGAGCGAACACCGGGGAGCTGTTTTTT | CASSIGLTGANTGELFF
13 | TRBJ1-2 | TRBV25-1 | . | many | TGTGCCAGCAGTGCCCCAGGAAACTATGGCTACACCTTC | CASSAPGNYGYTF
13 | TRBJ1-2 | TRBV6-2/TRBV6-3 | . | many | TGTGCCAGCACCCGGGACAACAACTATGGCTACACCTTC | CASTRDNNYGYTF
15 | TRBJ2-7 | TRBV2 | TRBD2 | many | TGTGCCAGCAGTGATCCGGGACTAGCGGGAGTTGAGCAGTACTTC | CASSDPGLAGVEQYF
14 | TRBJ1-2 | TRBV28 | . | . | TGTGCCAGCAGTCTCCGGCCCTCCCCAAATGGCTACACCTTC | CASSLRPSPNGYTF
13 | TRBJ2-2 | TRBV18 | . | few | TGTGCCAGCTCAGGTGGGACCACCGGGGAGCTGTTTTTT | CASSGGTTGELFF
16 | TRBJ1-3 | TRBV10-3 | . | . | TGTGCCATCAGTGTCGGGGGGCCAGCCTCTGGAAACACCATATATTTT | CAISVGGPASGNTIYF
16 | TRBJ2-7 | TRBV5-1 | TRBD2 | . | TGCGCCAGCAGGCCGGGACTAACGGGAGTCTCCAACGAGCAGTACTTC | CASRPGLTGVSNEQYF
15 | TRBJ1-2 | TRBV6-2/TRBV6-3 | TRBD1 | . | TGTGCCAGCAGCGATCGGGGACAGCTCCCTAGAGGCTACACCTTC | CASSDRGQLPRGYTF
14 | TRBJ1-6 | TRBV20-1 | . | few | TGCAGTGCTAGAGACAGGGGATATAATTCACCCCTCCACTTT | CSARDRGYNSPLHF
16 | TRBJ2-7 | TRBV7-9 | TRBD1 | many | TGTGCCAGCAGCCCAGACGACAGGGAACCTATCTACGAGCAGTACTTC | CASSPDDREPIYEQYF
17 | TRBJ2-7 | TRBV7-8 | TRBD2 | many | TGTGCCAGCAGCCACCGGCCCGGGGCGGGAGGTCGGTACGAGCAGTACTTC | CASSHRPGAGGRYEQYF
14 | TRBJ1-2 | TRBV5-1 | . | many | TGCGCCAGCAGCGAACCCGGGACGGCACGTGACTACACCTTC | CASSEPGTARDYTF
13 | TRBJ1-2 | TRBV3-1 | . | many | TGTGCCAGCAGCCAGGGGTCGACAGTGAGGTACACCTTC | CASSQGSTVRYTF
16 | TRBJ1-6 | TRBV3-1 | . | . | TGTGCCAGCAGCAAGCGTTTGCAGCGCTATAATTCACCCCTCCACTTT | CASSKRLQRYNSPLHF
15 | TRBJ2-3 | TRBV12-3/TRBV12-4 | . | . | TGTGCCAGCAGTTTAGTAGGGCTGCGCACAGATACGCAGTATTTT | CASSLVGLRTDTQYF
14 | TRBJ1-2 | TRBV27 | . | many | TGTGCCAGCAGTTTATCCGGGAGCATCTATGGCTACACCTTC | CASSLSGSIYGYTF
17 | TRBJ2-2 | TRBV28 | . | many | TGTGCCAGCAGTTTATTAGGAGGGTCGGCAGCCACCGGGGAGCTGTTTTTT | CASSLLGGSAATGELFF
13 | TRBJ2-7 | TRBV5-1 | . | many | TGCGCCAGCAGAAAGGACCACTCCTACGAGCAGTACTTC | CASRKDHSYEQYF
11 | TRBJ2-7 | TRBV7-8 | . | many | TGTGCCAGCAGCTTACAGGCCGAGCAGTACTTC | CASSLQAEQYF
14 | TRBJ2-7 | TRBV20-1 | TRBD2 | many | TGCAGTGCTAGCCCGACTAGCGATTCCTACGAGCAGTACTTC | CSASPTSDSYEQYF
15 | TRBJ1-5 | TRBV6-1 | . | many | TGTGCCAGCAGTGAACCGACAGGCTTCGGTCAGCCCCAGCATTTT | CASSEPTGFGQPQHF
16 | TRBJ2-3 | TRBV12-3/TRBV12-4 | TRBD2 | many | TGTGCCAGCAGTTTAGGGGAGGGGAGGTTGACAGATACGCAGTATTTT | CASSLGEGRLTDTQYF
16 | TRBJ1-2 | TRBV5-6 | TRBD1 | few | TGTGCCAGCAGCTTGCACAGAGGGACAGGTGTCTTTGGCTACACCTTC | CASSLHRGTGVFGYTF
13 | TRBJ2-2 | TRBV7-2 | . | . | TGTGCCAGCAGCTTTATCGCTACCGGGGAGCTGTTTTTT | CASSFIATGELFF
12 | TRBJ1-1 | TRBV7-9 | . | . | TGTGCCAGCAGCACGACAGGCGCTGAAGCTTTCTTT | CASSTTGAEAFF
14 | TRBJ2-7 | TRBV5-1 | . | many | TGCGCCAGCAGCTTGGCCGCAGGGGCCTACGAGCAGTACTTC | CASSLAAGAYEQYF
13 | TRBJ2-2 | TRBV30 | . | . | TGTGCCTGGAGTGGGCGCCCCCTCGGGGAGCTGTTTTTT | CAWSGRPLGELFF
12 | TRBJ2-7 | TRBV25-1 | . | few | TGTGCCAGCAGTGTAAACGGCTACGAGCAGTACTTC | CASSVNGYEQYF
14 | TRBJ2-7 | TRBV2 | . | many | TGTGCCAGCAGTACGGGACGCCGCTCCTACGAGCAGTACTTC | CASSTGRRSYEQYF
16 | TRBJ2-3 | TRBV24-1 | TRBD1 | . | TGTGCCACCAGTGATTTCACAGGGGCCTACACAGATACGCAGTATTTT | CATSDFTGAYTDTQYF
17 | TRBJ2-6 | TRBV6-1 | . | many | TGTGCCAGCAGCCTTAGCGAAGCCGGCTCTGGGGCCAACGTCCTGACTTTC | CASSLSEAGSGANVLTF
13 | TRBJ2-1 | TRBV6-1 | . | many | TGTGCCAGCAGGACTAGAGGGGCAGGGGAGCAGTTCTTC | CASRTRGAGEQFF
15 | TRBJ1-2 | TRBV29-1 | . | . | TGCAGCGTTGAACGTCAGGCAGCTAGTAACTATGGCTACACCTTC | CSVERQAASNYGYTF
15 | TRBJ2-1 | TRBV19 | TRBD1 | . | TGTGCCAGTAGTCAAGACAGGGCCTCGGTAAATGAGCAGTTCTTC | CASSQDRASVNEQFF